This T cell receptor beta chain is drawn from a study of CXCR3-negative and CXCR3-positive naive CD8 T cells. Whole-study findings and limits: In both naive subsets diversity was comparably high, whereas memory CD8+ cells showed much lower diversity. Comparison of naive CXCR3-negative and CXCR3-positive cells revealed similar TRBV-TRBJ usage, while memory cells differed.

CDR1 is SEHNR and CDR2 is FQNEAQ in the germline V gene (reference sequence). The CDR3 has 15 amino acids. With respect to this clonotype: Its specificity is unknown.

The TRB cDNA libraries were prepared by 5' RACE with UMI labels. TCRdb reanalyzed the 5' RACE reads and collapses them to one entry per CDR3 protein, without DNA. This sample's table has around 57,000 distinct CDR3 sequences. The sample was memory CD8+ T cells from blood. The receptor was isolated from a human donor in good health. Some clones in this sample may be carry-over from other donors' samples. The chain couples TRBV7-9 to TRBJ2-1. CDR3 residues: CASSFMDGWLNEQFF.